This TCR beta chain emerged from a study of blood T cell repertoires in COVID-19. Overall study context: T cells, B-cell-depleted T cells, or PBMCs supplied cDNA or gDNA.

Here immunoSEQ multiplex PCR was the method, and the copy in TCRdb shows in-frame clones only, minus some. The profile shows 110,000 or so clones, 80% to 90% of them singletons. This CDR3 has 13 residues. CDR1 is MGHRA and CDR2 is YSYEKL in the germline V gene. With 4 bases removed from V and 8 bases from J, the gap between germline ends came to 11 bases. The source is a woman aged 45-65 years with acute or convalescent COVID-19. The sample comprised peripheral blood. The chain combines TRBV4-1 with TRBJ1-4; D not resolved. The CDR3 bases are TGCGCCAGCAGCCGAGGAGCCGTGGAAAAACTGTTTTTT. This sequence encodes CASSRGAVEKLFF.